The entry below gives a single TCR beta chain sequence along with its context. Germline CDR1 and CDR2: DFQATT and SNEGSKA (reference sequence). This CDR3 comprises 17 residues. V shed 0 bases, J shed 6 bases, and the junction held 12 bases outside the gene matches. Quantitative 5'-RACE with molecular barcodes produced the TCR beta libraries. TCRdb re-called the 5' RACE reads through MiXCR, storing one row per CDR3 protein. Of about 140,000 distinct CDR3 sequences in the sample, about a third were seen once. This entry belongs to a study of CD8 T cells in ankylosing spondylitis. J is TRBJ2-1 and V is TRBV20-1; 9 bases align to TRBD2. This sequence was found in a male donor with ankylosing spondylitis. Sequencing was carried out using synovial fluid, either unsorted or a sorted T cell fraction (not recorded which). CDR3 in DNA: TGCAGTGCTAGAGATGTCGGTAGCGGGAGAGGGTCCAATGAGCAGTTCTTC. Encoded protein: CSARDVGSGRGSNEQFF.